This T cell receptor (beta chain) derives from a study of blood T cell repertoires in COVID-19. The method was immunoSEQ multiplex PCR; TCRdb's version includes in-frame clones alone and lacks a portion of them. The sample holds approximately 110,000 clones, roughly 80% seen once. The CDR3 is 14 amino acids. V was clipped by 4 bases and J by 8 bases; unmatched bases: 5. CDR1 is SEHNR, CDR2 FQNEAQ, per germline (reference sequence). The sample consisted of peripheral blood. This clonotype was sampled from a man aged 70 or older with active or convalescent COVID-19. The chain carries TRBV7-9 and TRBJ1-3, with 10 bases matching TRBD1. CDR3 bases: TGTGCCAGCAGCTCTTGGACAGGGGGACACACCATATATTTT. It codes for CASSSWTGGHTIYF.